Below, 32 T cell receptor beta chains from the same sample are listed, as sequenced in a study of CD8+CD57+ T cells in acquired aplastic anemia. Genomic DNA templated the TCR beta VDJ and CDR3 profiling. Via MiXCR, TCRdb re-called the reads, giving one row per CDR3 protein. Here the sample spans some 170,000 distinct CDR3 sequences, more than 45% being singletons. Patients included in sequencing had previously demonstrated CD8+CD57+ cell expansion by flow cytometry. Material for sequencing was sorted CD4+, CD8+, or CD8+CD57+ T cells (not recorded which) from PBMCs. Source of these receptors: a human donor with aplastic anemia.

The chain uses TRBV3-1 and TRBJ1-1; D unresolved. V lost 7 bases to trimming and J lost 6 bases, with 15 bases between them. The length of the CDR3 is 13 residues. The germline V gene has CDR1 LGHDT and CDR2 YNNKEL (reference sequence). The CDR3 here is CASISQRSSEAFF. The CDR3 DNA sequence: TGTGCCAGCATCTCGCAGAGGTCTTCTGAAGCTTTCTTT.

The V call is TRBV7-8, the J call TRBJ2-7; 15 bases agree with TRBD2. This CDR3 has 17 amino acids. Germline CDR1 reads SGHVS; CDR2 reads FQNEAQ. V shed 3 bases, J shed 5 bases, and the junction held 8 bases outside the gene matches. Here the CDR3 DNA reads TGTGCCAGCAGCTTTAGGGGGACTAGCGGGAGGAAGGACGAGCAGTACTTC. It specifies CASSFRGTSGRKDEQYF.

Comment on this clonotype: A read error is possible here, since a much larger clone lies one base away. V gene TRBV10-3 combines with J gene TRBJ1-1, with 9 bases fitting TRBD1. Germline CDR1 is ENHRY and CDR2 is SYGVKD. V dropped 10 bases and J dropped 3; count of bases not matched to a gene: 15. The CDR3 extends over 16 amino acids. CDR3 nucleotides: TGTGCCAGCAGAGACGGACAGGGGCTCATGGACACTGAAGCTTTCTTT. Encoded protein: CASRDGQGLMDTEAFF.

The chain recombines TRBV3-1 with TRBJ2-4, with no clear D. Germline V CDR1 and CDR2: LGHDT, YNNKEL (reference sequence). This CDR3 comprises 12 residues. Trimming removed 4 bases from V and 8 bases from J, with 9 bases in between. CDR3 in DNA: TGTGCCAGCAGCCGTTCACCCCACATTCAGTACTTC. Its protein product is CASSRSPHIQYF.

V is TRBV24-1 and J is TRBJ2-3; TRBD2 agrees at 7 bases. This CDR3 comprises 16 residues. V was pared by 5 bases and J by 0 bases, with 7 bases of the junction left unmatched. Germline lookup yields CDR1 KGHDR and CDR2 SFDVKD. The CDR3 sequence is CATSVSGRASTDTQYF. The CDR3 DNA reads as TGTGCCACCAGTGTCTCTGGGAGGGCTAGCACAGATACGCAGTATTTT.

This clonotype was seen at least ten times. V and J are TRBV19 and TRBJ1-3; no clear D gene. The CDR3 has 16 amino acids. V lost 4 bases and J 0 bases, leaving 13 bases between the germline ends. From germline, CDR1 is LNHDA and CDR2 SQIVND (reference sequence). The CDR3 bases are TGTGCCAGTAGTACCATCAGAATACTCTCTGGAAACACCATATATTTT. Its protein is CASSTIRILSGNTIYF.

CDR3 sequence (DNA): TGTGCCAGTAGGGCCTCCGGGGGCGACGAGCAGTACTTC. It yields the protein CASRASGGDEQYF. J is TRBJ2-7 and V is TRBV19; D might be TRBD1 or TRBD2, each matching 6 bases. With 6 bases removed from V and 5 bases from J, the gap between germline ends came to 14 bases. The CDR3 length is 13 residues. Germline assignment: CDR1 LNHDA and CDR2 SQIVND (reference sequence).

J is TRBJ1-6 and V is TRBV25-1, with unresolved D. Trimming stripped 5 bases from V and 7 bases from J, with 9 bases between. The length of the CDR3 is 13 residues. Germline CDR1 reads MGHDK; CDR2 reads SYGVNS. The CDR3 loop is CASSPVPNSPLHF. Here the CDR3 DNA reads TGTGCCAGCAGTCCGGTTCCCAATTCACCCCTCCACTTT.

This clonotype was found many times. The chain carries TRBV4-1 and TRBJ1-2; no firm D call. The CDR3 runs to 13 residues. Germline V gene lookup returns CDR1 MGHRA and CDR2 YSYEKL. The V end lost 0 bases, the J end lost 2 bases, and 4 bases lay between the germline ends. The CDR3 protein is CASSQDRNYGYTF. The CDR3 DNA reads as TGCGCCAGCAGCCAAGACAGGAACTATGGCTACACCTTC.

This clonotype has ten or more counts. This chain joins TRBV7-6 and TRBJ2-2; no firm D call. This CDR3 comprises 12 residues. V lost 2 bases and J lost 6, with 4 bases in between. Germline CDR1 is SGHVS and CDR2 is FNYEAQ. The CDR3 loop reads CASSLRAGELFF. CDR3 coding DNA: TGTGCCAGCAGCTTACGGGCCGGGGAGCTGTTTTTT.

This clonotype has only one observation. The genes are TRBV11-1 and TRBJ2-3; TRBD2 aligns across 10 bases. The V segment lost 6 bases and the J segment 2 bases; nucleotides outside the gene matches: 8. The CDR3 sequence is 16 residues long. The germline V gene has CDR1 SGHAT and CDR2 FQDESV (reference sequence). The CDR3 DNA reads TGTGCCAGCAGGCCTAGCGGGAGTCACGACACAGATACGCAGTATTTT. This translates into CASRPSGSHDTDTQYF.

The CDR3 coding sequence is TGTGCCAGCAGTTTATATCTGAGCTCCTACAATGAGCAGTTCTTC. Its translation is CASSLYLSSYNEQFF. The chain uses TRBV25-1 and TRBJ2-1; D not resolved. The germline V and J ends were trimmed by 5 bases and 0 bases, with 11 bases remaining between them. The CDR3 covers 15 residues. The V gene's germline CDR1 is MGHDK and CDR2 SYGVNS.

The CDR3 region has the DNA TGTGCCACCAGCCCATGGACTACGGGGGAGCAGTACTTC. Protein: CATSPWTTGEQYF. J is TRBJ2-7 and V is TRBV24-1; D may be TRBD2 (6 bases). The CDR3 runs to 13 residues. Germline CDR1 is KGHDR and CDR2 is SFDVKD. The germline V and J ends were trimmed by 7 bases and 7 bases, with 16 bases remaining between them.

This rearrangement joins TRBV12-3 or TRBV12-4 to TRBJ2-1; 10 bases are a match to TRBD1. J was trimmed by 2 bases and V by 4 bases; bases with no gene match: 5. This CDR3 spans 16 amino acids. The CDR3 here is CASSWVGQGTYNEQFF. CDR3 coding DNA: TGTGCCAGCAGTTGGGTGGGACAGGGGACCTACAATGAGCAGTTCTTC.

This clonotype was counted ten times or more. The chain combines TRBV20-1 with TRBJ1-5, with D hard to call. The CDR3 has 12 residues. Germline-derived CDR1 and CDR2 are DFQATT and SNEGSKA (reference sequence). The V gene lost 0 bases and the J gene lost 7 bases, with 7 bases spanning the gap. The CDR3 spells CSARDRWQPQHF. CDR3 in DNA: TGCAGTGCTAGAGATAGGTGGCAGCCCCAGCATTTT.

The CDR3: CSVRAGRAEAFF. CDR3 DNA: TGCAGCGTTCGGGCAGGGAGGGCTGAAGCTTTCTTT. The chain carries TRBV29-1 and TRBJ1-1, with TRBD1 as a possible D gene (5 bases). The V and J ends lost 5 bases and 6 bases respectively, with 13 bases between them. The germline CDR1 and CDR2 sequences are SQVTM and ANQGSEA. The CDR3 is made up of 12 amino acids.

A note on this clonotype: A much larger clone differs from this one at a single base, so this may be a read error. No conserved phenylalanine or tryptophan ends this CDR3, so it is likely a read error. The CDR3 nucleotides read TGTGCCATCCGTTGGGCCCTGGGGGCTGGGGATACGCAGTATCTT. It yields the protein CAIRWALGAGDTQYL. V is TRBV10-3 and J is TRBJ2-3; weak D call: TRBD1 (6 bases). The CDR3 extends over 15 amino acids. Germline V CDR1 and CDR2: ENHRY, SYGVKD. Between the trimmed V and J ends, which lost 8 bases and 6 bases, there was a span of 21 bases.

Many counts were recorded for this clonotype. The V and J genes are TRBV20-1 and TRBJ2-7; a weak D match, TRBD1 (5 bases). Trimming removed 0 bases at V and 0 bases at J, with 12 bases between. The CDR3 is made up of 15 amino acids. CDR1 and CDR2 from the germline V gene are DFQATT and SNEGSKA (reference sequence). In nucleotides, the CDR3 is TGCAGTGCTAGAGATCCCTGGACATCCTCCTACGAGCAGTACTTC. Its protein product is CSARDPWTSSYEQYF.

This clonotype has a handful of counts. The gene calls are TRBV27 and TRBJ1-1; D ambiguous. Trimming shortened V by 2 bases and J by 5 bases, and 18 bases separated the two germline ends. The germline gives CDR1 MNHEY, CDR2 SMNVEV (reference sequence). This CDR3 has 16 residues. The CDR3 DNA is TGTGCCAGCAGTTTAGTTGGTGAGGGTCGGGAAACTGAAGCTTTCTTT. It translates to CASSLVGEGRETEAFF.

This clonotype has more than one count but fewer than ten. CDR3: CASSLLGQGGAGELFF. CDR3 nucleotides: TGTGCCAGCAGCCTCCTGGGGCAGGGCGGGGCCGGGGAGCTGTTTTTT. The J gene is TRBJ2-2, the V gene TRBV3-1; D possibly corresponds to TRBD2 (6 bases). CDR1 is LGHDT and CDR2 is YNNKEL in the germline V gene (reference sequence). V was clipped by 4 bases and J by 6 bases, with 18 bases between them. This CDR3 contains 16 residues.

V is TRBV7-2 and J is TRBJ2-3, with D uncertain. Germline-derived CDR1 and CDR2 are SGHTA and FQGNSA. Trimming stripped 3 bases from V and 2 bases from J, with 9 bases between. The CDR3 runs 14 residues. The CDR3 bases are TGTGCCAGCAGCTTTCGAATGTTCACAGATACGCAGTATTTT. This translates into CASSFRMFTDTQYF.

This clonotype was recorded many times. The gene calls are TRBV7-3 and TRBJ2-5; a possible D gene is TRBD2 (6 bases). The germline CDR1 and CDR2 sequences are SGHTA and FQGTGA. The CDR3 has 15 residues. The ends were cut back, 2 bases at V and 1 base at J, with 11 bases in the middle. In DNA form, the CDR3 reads TGTGCCAGCAGCTTAGGGCGCGGGGCCCAAGAGACCCAGTACTTC. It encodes CASSLGRGAQETQYF.

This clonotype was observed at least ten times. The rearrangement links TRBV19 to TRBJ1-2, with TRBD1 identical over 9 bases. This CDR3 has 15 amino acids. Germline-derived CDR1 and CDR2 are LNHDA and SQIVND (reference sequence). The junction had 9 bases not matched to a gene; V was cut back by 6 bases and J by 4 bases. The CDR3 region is CASSPAGTGSYGYTF. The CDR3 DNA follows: TGTGCCAGTAGCCCCGCCGGGACAGGGTCCTATGGCTACACCTTC.

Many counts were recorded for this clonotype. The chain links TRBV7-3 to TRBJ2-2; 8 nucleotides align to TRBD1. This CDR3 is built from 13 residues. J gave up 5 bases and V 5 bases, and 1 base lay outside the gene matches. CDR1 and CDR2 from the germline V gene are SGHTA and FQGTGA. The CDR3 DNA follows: TGTGCCAGCAGCCGACAGGGGACCGGGGAGCTGTTTTTT. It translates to CASSRQGTGELFF.

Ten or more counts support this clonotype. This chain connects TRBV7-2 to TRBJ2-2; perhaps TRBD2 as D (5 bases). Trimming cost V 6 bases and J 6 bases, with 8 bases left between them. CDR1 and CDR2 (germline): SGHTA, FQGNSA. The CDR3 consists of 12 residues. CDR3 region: CASSTRAGELFF. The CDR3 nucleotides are TGTGCCAGCAGTACTAGAGCCGGGGAGCTGTTTTTT. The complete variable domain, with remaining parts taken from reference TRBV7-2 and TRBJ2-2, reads GAGVSQSPSNKVTEKGKDVELRCDPISGHTALYWYRQSLGQGLEFLIYFQGNSAPDKSGLPSDRFSAERTGGSVSTLTIQRTQQEDSAVYLCASSTRAGELFFGEGSRLTVL.

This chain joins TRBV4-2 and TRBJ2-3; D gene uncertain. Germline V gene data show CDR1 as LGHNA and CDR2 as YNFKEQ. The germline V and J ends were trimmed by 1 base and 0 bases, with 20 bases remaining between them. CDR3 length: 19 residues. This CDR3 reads CASSQVKFGLDISTDTQYF. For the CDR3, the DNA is TGTGCCAGCAGCCAAGTAAAGTTTGGTTTAGACATTAGCACAGATACGCAGTATTTT.

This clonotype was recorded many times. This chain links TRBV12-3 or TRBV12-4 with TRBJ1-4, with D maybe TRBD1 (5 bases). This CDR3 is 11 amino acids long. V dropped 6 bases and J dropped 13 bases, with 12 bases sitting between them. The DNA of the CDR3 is TGTGCCAGCAGAGATATGGGACTACTGTTTTTT. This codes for CASRDMGLLFF.

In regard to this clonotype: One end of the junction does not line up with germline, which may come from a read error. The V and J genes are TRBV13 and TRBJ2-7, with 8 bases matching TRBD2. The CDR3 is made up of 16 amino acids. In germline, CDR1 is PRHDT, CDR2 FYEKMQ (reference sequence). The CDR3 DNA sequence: TGTGCCAGCAGTTTAGGCCTAGCGGGTAACTCCTACGAGCAGTACTTC. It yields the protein CASSLGLAGNSYEQYF.

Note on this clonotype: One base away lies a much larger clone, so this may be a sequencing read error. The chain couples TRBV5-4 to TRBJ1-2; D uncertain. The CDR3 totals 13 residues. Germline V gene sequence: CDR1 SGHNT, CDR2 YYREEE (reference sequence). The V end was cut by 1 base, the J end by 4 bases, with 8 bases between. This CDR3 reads CASSLNQVYGYTF. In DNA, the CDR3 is TGTGCCAGCAGCTTGAATCAAGTCTATGGCTACACCTTC.

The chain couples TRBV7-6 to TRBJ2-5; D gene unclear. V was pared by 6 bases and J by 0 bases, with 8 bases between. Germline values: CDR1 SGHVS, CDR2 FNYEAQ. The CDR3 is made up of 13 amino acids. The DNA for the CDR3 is TGTGCCAGCAGATCGGGCGACCAAGAGACCCAGTACTTC. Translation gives CASRSGDQETQYF.

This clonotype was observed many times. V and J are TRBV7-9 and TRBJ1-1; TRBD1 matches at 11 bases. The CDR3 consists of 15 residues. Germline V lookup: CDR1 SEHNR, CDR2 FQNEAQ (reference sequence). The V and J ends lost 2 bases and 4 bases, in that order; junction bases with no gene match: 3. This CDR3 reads CASSLTGTGGTEAFF. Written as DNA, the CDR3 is TGTGCCAGCAGCTTAACCGGGACAGGGGGCACTGAAGCTTTCTTT. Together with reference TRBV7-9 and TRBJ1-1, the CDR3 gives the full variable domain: DTGVSQNPRHKITKRGQNVTFRCDPISEHNRLYWYRQTLGQGPEFLTYFQNEAQLEKSRLLSDRFSAERPKGSFSTLEIQRTEQGDSAMYLCASSLTGTGGTEAFFGQGTRLTVV.

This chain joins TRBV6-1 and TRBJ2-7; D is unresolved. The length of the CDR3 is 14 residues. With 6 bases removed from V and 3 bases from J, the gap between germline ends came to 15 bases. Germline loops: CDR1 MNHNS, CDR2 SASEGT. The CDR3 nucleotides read TGTGCCAGCAGCCCCGGGCCGGACCGCTACGAGCAGTACTTC. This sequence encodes CASSPGPDRYEQYF.